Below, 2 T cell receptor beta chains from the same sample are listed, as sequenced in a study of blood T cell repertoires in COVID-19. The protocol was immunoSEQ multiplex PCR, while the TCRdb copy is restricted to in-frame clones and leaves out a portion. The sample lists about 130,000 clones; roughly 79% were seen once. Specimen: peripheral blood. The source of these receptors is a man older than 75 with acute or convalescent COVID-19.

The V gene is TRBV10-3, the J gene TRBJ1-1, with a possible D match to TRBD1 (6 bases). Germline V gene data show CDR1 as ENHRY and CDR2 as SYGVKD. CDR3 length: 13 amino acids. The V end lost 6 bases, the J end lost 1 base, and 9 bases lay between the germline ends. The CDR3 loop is CAISKQGNTEAFF. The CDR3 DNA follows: TGTGCCATCAGCAAACAGGGGAACACTGAAGCTTTCTTT.

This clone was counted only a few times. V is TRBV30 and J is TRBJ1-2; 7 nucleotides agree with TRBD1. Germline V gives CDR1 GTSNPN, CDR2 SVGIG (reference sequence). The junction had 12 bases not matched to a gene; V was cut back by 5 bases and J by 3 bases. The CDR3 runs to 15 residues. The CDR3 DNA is TGTGCCTGGTGGGGTGGATTAACAGGGGACTATGGCTACACCTTC. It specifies CAWWGGLTGDYGYTF.